Sequencing of this TCR beta chain was carried out in a study of cytomegalovirus exposure and HLA in healthy donors. About this clone itself: Its antigen remains unidentified.

Trimming at V came to 4 bases and at J to 3 bases, leaving 21 bases not matched to a gene. Germline CDR1 LNHDA, CDR2 SQIVND (reference sequence). The CDR3 has 19 residues. It was with 60 Vbeta and 13 Jbeta primers that the PCR ran. Repertoires were generated with immunoSEQ multiplex PCR, while TCRdb's copy carries only in-frame clones and drops some. In the table there are around 150,000 clones, around 79% of which are singletons. Findings and caveats of the study: No immune exposure information besides CMV serostatus was available.

This clonotype originated in a woman aged 30 to 39 in good health and CMV-seronegative. Input material: PBMCs. V usage is TRBV19 and J usage is TRBJ2-7; TRBD1 agrees at 7 bases. CDR3 DNA sequence: TGTGCCAGTAGTACAGGGACAGCCACCCGAAAAGGTGTAGTCTACGAGCAGTACTTC. It encodes CASSTGTATRKGVVYEQYF.